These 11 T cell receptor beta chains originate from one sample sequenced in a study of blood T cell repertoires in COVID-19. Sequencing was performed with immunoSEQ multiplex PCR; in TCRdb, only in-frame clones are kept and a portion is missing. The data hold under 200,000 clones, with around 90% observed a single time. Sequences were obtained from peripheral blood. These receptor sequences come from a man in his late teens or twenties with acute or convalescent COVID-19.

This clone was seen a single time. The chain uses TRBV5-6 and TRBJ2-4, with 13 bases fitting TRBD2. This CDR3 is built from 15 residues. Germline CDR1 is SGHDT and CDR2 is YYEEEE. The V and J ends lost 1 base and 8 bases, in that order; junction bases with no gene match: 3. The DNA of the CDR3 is TGTGCCAGCAGCTTGTCGGGGACTAGCGGGGACATTCAGTACTTC. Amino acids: CASSLSGTSGDIQYF.

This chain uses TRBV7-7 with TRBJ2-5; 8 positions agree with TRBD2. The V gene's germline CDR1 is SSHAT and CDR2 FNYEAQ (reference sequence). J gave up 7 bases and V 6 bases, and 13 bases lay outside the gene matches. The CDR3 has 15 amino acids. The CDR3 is CASSHGAGALGTQYF. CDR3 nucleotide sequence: TGTGCCAGCAGTCACGGAGCGGGGGCTTTAGGGACCCAGTACTTC. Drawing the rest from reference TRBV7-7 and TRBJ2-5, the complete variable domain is GAGVSQSPRYKVTKRGQDVTLRCDPISSHATLYWYQQALGQGPEFLTYFNYEAQPDKSGLPSDRFSAERPEGSISTLTIQRTEQRDSAMYRCASSHGAGALGTQYFGPGTRLLVL.

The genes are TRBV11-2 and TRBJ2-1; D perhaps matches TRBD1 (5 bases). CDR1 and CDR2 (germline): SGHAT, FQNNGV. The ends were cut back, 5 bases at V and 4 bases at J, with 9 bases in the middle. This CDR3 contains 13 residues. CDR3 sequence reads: CASSAQGYNEQFF. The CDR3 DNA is TGTGCCAGCAGCGCGCAGGGTTACAATGAGCAGTTCTTC. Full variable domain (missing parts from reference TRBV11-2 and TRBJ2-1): EAGVAQSPRYKIIEKRQSVAFWCNPISGHATLYWYQQILGQGPKLLIQFQNNGVVDDSQLPKDRFSAERLKGVDSTLKIQPAKLEDSAVYLCASSAQGYNEQFFGPGTRLTVL.

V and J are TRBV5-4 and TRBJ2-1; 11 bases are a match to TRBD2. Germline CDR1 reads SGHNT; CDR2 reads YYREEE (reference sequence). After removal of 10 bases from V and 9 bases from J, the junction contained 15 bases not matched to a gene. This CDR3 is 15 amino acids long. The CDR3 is CAVWGGLAEIGEQFF. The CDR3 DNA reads TGTGCCGTCTGGGGGGGACTAGCGGAAATAGGTGAGCAGTTCTTC. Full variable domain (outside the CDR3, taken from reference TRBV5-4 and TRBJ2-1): ETGVTQSPTHLIKTRGQQVTLRCSSQSGHNTVSWYQQALGQGPQFIFQYYREEENGRGNFPPRFSGLQFPNYSSELNVNALELDDSALYLCAVWGGLAEIGEQFFGPGTRLTVL.

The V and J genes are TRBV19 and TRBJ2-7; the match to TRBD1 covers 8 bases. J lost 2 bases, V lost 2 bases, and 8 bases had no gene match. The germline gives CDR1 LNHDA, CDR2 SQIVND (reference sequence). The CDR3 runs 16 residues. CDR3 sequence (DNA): TGTGCCAGTAGTATACAGGGGGCTAACTACCCCTACGAGCAGTACTTC. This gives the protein CASSIQGANYPYEQYF.

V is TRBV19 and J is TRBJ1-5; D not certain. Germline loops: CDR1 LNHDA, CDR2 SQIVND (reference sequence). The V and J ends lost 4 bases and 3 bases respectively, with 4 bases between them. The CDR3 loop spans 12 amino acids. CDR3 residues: CASSTFNQPQHF. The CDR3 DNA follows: TGTGCCAGTAGTACGTTCAATCAGCCCCAGCATTTT.

Written as DNA, the CDR3 is TGTGCCAGCAGTTACTCGCAGGGTTCCTACGAGCAGTACTTC. It translates to CASSYSQGSYEQYF. The chain combines TRBV6-8 with TRBJ2-7; a weak D match, TRBD1 (5 bases). Germline V gene lookup returns CDR1 MNHGY and CDR2 SAAAGT. The V gene lost 0 bases and the J gene lost 1 base, with 7 bases spanning the gap. The CDR3 contains 14 residues.

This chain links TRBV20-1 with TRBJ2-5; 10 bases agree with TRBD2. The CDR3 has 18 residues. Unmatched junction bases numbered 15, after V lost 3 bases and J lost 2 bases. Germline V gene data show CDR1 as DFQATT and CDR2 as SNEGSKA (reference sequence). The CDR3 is CSASRSGRLTLLQETQYF. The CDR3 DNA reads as TGCAGTGCTAGTCGTAGCGGGAGGCTAACACTCCTACAAGAGACCCAGTACTTC.

As DNA, the CDR3 is TGTGCCAGCAGGAAGGGGCAGGGTTCATTCAATGAGCAGTTCTTC. Amino acid sequence: CASRKGQGSFNEQFF. V gene TRBV9 combines with J gene TRBJ2-1; D perhaps matches TRBD1 (5 bases). There are 15 residues in the CDR3. V was cut by 5 bases and J by 6 bases, with 18 bases left in between. Germline CDR1 and CDR2: SGDLS and YYNGEE.

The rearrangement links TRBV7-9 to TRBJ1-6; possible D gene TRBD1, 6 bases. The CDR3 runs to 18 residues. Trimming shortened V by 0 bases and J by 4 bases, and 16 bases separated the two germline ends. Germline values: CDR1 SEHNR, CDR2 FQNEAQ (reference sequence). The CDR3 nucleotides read TGTGCCAGCAGCTTAGCGCGGACAGCCATTAGTTATAATTCACCCCTCCACTTT. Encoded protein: CASSLARTAISYNSPLHF.

The CDR3 DNA follows: TGTGCCAGCAGTGAAGCGCTCGTGGCTAGCCCCGACACAGATACGCAGTATTTT. Protein: CASSEALVASPDTDTQYF. V and J are TRBV6-1 and TRBJ2-3, with a weak D call TRBD2 (5 bases). CDR3 length: 18 amino acids. Germline lookup yields CDR1 MNHNS and CDR2 SASEGT. V lost 0 bases to trimming and J lost 2 bases, with 18 bases between them.